This T cell receptor (beta chain) was recorded in a study of siplizumab effects on memory and regulatory T cells. Remarks on this clone: Its antigen is still unknown.

Study-wide findings and caveats: It was never confirmed that proliferating Tregs from siplizumab cultures were suppressive. Naive T cells appeared more diverse than memory cells and seemed to be major alloresponse contributors. The mean Treg-derived percentage of mappable alloreactive CD4+ clones was roughly 69% with siplizumab compared with about 28% in controls. Siplizumab brought about a significant reduction in alloreactive sequences traceable to unstimulated CD4+ memory cells.

The CDR3 loop spans 16 amino acids. The germline CDR1 and CDR2 sequences are SGHAT and FQNNGV. Trimming pared 3 bases from V and 4 bases from J, leaving 18 bases between. The data were produced by immunoSEQ multiplex PCR, yet TCRdb's version contains in-frame clones alone and is incomplete. Of approximately 94,000 clones listed, 75% to 95% are singletons. The sequence came from a human donor in good health. Specimen: CD4+ T cells sorted from blood. This chain joins TRBV11-2 and TRBJ1-2, with a possible D match to TRBD1 (6 bases). CDR3 amino acids: CASSLGDIQSGYGYTF. The CDR3 DNA reads as TGTGCCAGCAGCTTGGGGGACATTCAGTCGGGCTATGGCTACACCTTC. Using reference TRBV11-2 and TRBJ1-2 for the parts outside the CDR3, the full variable domain is EAGVAQSPRYKIIEKRQSVAFWCNPISGHATLYWYQQILGQGPKLLIQFQNNGVVDDSQLPKDRFSAERLKGVDSTLKIQPAKLEDSAVYLCASSLGDIQSGYGYTFGSGTRLTVV.